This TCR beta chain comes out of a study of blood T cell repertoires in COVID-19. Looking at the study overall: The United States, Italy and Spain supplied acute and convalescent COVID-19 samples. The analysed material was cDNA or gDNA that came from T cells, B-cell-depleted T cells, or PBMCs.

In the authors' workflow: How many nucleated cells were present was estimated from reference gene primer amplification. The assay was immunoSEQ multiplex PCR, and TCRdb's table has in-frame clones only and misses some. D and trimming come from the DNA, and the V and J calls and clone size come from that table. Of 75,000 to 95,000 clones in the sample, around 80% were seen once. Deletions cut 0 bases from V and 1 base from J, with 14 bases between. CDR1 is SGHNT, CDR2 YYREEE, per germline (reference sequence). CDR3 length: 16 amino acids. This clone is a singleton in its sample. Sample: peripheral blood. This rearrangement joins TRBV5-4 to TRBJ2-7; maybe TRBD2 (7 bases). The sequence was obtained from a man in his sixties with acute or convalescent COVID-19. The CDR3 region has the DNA TGTGCCAGCAGCTTGGGCGGGGGCGCGCCGTCCTACGAGCAGTACTTC. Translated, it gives CASSLGGGAPSYEQYF.